This is a list of T cell receptor beta chains from one sample in a study of PD-1 blockade in classical Hodgkin lymphoma. Clones were read by immunoSEQ multiplex PCR, and TCRdb kept only the in-frame ones, dropping some. The table shows tens of thousands of clones, with 93% occurring only once. What was sequenced was peripheral blood mononuclear cells (PBMCs). The receptor source for this set is a human donor with classical Hodgkin lymphoma. Both conserved end residues are part of each CDR3. Clone size is shown for a subset of rows, as once, few, many or a class of expanded clone.

clone size,V gene,CDR3 protein
NA,TRBV27,CASSLRDDTEAFF
NA,TRBV7-2,CASTSTVGRGYTF
NA,TRBV6-5,CASNRGTGVYEQYF
medium-sized,TRBV6-5,CASSYSVRGSRDTQYF
NA,TRBV6-1,CASSVRVDTEAFF
NA,TRBV5-1,CASSLGGRTGLGGYTF
NA,TRBV7-9,CASSLTETGRQPQHF
NA,TRBV29-1,CSVGRGQNEQFF
few,TRBV7-6,CASSLDGYTEAFF
once,TRBV6-5,CASSYGGGFSGETQYF
NA,TRBV28,CASKSEGPKKLFF
NA,TRBV2,CASSAGQGAYEQYF
NA,TRBV11-3,CASSSPETGTEAFF
NA,TRBV29-1,CSQQRLGTQYF
NA,TRBV7-9,CASSLSGRAGYNEQFF
NA,TRBV28,CASSGKRGQNQPQHF
NA,TRBV7-2,CASSFSVGGGNTEAFF
NA,TRBV28,CASSSLEGGSKNIQYF
NA,TRBV28,CASSLSTVSNQPQHF
NA,TRBV6-5,CASSRTVRTYEQYF
NA,TRBV5-4,CASSYRSPSTDTQYF
NA,TRBV7-3,CASSSQGQGGSGELFF
NA,TRBV11-2,CASSLMGYSTDTQYF
NA,TRBV10-3,CAISRDVYEQYF
NA,TRBV6-5,CASSYAGLEAFF
NA,TRBV5-1,CASSIEGWATGELFF
NA,TRBV29-1,CSTFRDRVHEQYF
NA,TRBV4-1,CASSQVVSESNYGYTF
NA,TRBV6-5,CASSYSASGYYNEQFF
NA,TRBV6-1,CASSEASRNYGYTF
NA,TRBV7-2,CASSLGGQGAFGYTF